This record concerns one T cell receptor beta chain sequence. Its matching antigen is unknown. This entry is derived from a study of beta chain features in type 1 diabetes. Study-level points and caveats: Within patients, naive, central memory and Treg TCRB repertoires seemed more similar than within healthy donors. There was a moderate but significant shortening of TCRB CDR3s in all four CD4+ subsets of Type 1 diabetes patients.

Isolated RNA was reverse transcribed in full, so expressed TCRB transcripts were sequenced. Profiled with immunoSEQ multiplex PCR; TCRdb holds only in-frame clones, not every one. The sample shows about 52,000 clones, roughly 39% of them seen only once. Every donor had blood drawn once into heparin, around 120 mL on average. It was via CD45RO/CCR7/CD25/CD127/CD95/CD27 that CD4+ naive, central memory, regulatory and stem cell-like memory cells were sorted. The sample comprised Tregs from blood. The TCR comes from a man aged 25-45 years with type 1 diabetes.

Here the CDR3 reads CASSPQTRGTDTQYF. CDR3 nucleotide sequence: TGTGCCAGCTCACCCCAGACTAGAGGCACAGATACGCAGTATTTT. The chain employs TRBV18 and TRBJ2-3; D is possibly TRBD2 (6 bases). The germline V gene has CDR1 KGHSH and CDR2 LQKENI. Trimming took 3 bases from V and 1 from J, leaving 11 bases between them. The CDR3 length is 15 residues.